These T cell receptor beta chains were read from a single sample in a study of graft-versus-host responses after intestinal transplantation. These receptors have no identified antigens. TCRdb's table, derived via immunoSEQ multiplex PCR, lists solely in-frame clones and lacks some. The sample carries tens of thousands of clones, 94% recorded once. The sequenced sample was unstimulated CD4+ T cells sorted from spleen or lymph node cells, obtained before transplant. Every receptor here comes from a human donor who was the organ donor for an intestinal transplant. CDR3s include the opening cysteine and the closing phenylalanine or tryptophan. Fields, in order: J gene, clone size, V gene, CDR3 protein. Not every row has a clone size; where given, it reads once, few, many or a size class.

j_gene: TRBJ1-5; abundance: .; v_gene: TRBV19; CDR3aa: CASSAIQGGSNQPQHF
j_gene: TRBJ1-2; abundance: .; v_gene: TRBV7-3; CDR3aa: CASSLGNDRGLYGYTF
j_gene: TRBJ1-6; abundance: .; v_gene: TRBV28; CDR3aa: CASSPSVGDSPLHF
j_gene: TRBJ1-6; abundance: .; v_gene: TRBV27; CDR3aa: CASRALGTSRSYNSPLHF
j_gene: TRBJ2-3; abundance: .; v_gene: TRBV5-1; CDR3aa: CASSLGRGGGTDTQYF
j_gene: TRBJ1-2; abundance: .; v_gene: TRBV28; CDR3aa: CASSPLGYGYTF
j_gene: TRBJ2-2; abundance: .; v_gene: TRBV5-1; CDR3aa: CASSLYRGNTGELFF
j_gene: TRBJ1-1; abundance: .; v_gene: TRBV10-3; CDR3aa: CAISEDRDTEAFF
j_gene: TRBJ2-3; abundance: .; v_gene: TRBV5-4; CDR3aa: CASKGLAGSTDTQYF
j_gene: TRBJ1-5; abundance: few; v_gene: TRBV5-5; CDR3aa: CASSLDPTGDNQPQHF
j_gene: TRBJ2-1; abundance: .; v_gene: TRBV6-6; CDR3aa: CASSYSMGANEQFF
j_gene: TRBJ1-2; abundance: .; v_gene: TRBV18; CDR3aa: CASSPPSTGANYGYTF
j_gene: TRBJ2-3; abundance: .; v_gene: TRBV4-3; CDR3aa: CASSQDRGLADASTDTQYF
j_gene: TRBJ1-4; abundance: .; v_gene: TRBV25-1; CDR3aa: CASSDFRGTTNEKLFF
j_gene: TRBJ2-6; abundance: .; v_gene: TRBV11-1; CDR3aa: CASGVARTGVSGANVLTF
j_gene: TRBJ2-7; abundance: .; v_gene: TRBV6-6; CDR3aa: CASSYGQPTSYEQYF
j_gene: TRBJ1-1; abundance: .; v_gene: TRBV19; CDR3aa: CASSQTGPNTEAFF
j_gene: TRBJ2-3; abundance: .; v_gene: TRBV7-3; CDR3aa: CASKLAGGTDTQYF
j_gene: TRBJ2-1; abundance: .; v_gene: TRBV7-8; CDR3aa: CASTEQQLAGGPHEQFF
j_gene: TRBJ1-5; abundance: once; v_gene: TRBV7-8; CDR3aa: CASRGQPNQPQHF
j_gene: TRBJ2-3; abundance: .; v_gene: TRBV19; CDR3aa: CAGSSTGGGSDTQYF
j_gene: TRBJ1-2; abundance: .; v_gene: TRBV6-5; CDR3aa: CASAGGQTNYGYTF
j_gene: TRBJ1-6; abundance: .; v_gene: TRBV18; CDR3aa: CATAPDGDNSPLHF
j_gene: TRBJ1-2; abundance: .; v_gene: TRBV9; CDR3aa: CASTVPRGLEKANYGYTF
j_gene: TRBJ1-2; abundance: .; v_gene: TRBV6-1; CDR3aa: CASTRIQAFNYGYTF
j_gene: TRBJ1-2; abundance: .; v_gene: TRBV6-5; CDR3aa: CASSYGIGNYGYTF
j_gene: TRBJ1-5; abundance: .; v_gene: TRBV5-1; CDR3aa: CASSRTGEWGQPQHF
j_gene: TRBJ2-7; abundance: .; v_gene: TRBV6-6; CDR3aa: CASSQGGVHEQYF
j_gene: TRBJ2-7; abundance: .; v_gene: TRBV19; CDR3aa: CASSTEAGTGGYEQYF
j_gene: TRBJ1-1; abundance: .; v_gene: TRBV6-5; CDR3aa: CASQPTGSTEAFF
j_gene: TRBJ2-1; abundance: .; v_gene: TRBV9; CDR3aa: CASSSRGGTYNEQFF
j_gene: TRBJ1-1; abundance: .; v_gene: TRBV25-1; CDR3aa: CASSEPGGREGEAFF
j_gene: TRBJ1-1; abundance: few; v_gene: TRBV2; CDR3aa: CASSGEGDTEAFF
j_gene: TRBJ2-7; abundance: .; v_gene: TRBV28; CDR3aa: CASSYQGNYEQYF
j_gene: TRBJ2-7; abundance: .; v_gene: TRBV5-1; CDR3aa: CASSLGPASGGSSYEQYF
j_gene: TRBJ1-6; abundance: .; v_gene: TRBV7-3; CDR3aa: CASSLTRGGNSPLHF
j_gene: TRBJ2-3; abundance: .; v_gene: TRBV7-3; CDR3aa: CASSLKGTGEFTDTQYF
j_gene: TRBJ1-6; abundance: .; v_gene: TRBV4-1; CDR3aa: CASSQGIGGWSPLHF
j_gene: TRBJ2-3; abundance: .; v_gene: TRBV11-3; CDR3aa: CASSWTSGTDTQYF
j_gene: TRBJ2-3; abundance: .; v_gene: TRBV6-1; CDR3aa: CASRDFGGTDTQYF
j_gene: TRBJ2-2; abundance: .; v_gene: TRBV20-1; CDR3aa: CSAPRGMELFF
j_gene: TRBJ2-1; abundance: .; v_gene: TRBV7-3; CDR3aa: CASSPISAGSYNEQFF
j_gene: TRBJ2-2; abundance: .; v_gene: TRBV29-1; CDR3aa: CSVTRQGPNTGELFF
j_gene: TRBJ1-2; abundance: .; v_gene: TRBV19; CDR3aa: CATWDRQFYGYTF
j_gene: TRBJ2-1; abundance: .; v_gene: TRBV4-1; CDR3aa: CASSQDWPRTEQFF
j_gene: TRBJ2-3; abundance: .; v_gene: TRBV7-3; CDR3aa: CASSGADTQYF
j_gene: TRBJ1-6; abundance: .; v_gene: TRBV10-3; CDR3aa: CAISLQGARSPLHF
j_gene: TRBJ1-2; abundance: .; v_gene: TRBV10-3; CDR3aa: CAISEPPKTGDGGYTF
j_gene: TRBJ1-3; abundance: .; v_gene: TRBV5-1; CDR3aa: CASSLPGTGNTIYF
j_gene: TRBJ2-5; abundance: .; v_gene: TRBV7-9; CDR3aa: CASSLGEIGRETQYF
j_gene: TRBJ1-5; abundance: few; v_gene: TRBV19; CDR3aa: CASSIIGGDHNQPQHF
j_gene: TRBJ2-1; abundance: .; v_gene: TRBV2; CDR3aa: CASLETSSYNEQFF
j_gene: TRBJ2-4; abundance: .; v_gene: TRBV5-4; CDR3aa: CASSPAGGRENIQYF
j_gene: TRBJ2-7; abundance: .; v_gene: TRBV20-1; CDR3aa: CSAASGDEQYF
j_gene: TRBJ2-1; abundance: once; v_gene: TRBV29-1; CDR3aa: CSVLPLTLKNEQFF
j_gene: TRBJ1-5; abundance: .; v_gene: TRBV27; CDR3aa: CASSLMGQGGSGNQPQHF
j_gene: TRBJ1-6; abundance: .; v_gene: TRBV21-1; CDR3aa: CASSKAGSANSPLHF
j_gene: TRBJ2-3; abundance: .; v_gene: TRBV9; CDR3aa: CASSAPAGGLASTDTQYF